Listed below are T cell receptor beta chains from one sample, sequenced in a study of immune evolution from preneoplasia to lung adenocarcinoma. TCRdb's copy holds only in-frame clones and misses some; the assay was immunoSEQ multiplex PCR. The top ten hold 2.9% of the sample, which has roughly 10,000 clones, roughly 91% seen once. The source material was FFPE invasive lung adenocarcinoma tissue. These receptors originate from a person aged 70 to 85 with invasive lung adenocarcinoma. Some clones in this sample may be carry-over from other donors' samples. CDR3s leave out the opening cysteine and the closing phenylalanine or tryptophan.

cdr3_aa: ASSQGGQGGLYEQY
j_call: TRBJ2-7
v_call: TRBV4-2
cdr3_length: 14

cdr3_aa: ASSPGTGVSIQPQH
j_call: TRBJ1-5
v_call: TRBV7-2
cdr3_length: 14

cdr3_aa: ASSSDSGGQY
j_call: TRBJ2-4
v_call: TRBV18
cdr3_length: 10

cdr3_aa: AWKRQGYGYT
j_call: TRBJ1-2
v_call: TRBV30
cdr3_length: 10

cdr3_aa: ASSPRGGGGYEQY
j_call: TRBJ2-7
v_call: TRBV6-1
cdr3_length: 13

cdr3_aa: ASSLGDTQY
j_call: TRBJ2-3
v_call: TRBV5-1
cdr3_length: 9

cdr3_aa: ASRRGQGTTGELF
j_call: TRBJ2-2
v_call: TRBV6-5
cdr3_length: 13

cdr3_aa: ACRSEDQPQH
j_call: TRBJ1-5
v_call: TRBV30
cdr3_length: 10

cdr3_aa: ASSLGSAQETQY
j_call: TRBJ2-5
v_call: TRBV5-4
cdr3_length: 12

cdr3_aa: SVSNRGNTEAF
j_call: TRBJ1-1
v_call: TRBV29-1
cdr3_length: 11

cdr3_aa: AWSGPAGGGWRQPQH
j_call: TRBJ1-5
v_call: TRBV30
cdr3_length: 15

cdr3_aa: ASKPPRTEETQY
j_call: TRBJ2-5
v_call: TRBV5-4
cdr3_length: 12

cdr3_aa: ASSGQGLGYTEAF
j_call: TRBJ1-1
v_call: TRBV6-1
cdr3_length: 13

cdr3_aa: ARIRGHGYT
j_call: TRBJ1-2
v_call: TRBV27
cdr3_length: 9

cdr3_aa: SAEQNEQF
j_call: TRBJ2-1
v_call: TRBV20-1
cdr3_length: 8

cdr3_aa: ASATVWEQF
j_call: TRBJ2-1
v_call: TRBV28
cdr3_length: 9

cdr3_aa: ASSPTAGGAFADTQY
j_call: TRBJ2-3
v_call: TRBV5-1
cdr3_length: 15

cdr3_aa: ASSYQGTDTQY
j_call: TRBJ2-3
v_call: TRBV6-6
cdr3_length: 11

cdr3_aa: ASSVQGAEPQH
j_call: TRBJ1-5
v_call: TRBV19
cdr3_length: 11

cdr3_aa: ASSQGTNTEAF
j_call: TRBJ1-1
v_call: TRBV4-2
cdr3_length: 11

cdr3_aa: ASSVAGEGEQF
j_call: TRBJ2-1
v_call: TRBV9
cdr3_length: 11

cdr3_aa: ASSRSDETQY
j_call: TRBJ2-5
v_call: TRBV5-1
cdr3_length: 10

cdr3_aa: ASSLEGRGHEKLF
j_call: TRBJ1-4
v_call: TRBV5-1
cdr3_length: 13

cdr3_aa: ASSLESGFGSEKLF
j_call: TRBJ1-4
v_call: TRBV28
cdr3_length: 14

cdr3_aa: SVSRVGPQETQY
j_call: TRBJ2-5
v_call: TRBV29-1
cdr3_length: 12

cdr3_aa: ASKMTSSAGELF
j_call: TRBJ2-2
v_call: TRBV6-1
cdr3_length: 12

cdr3_aa: ASSISRLGATYEQY
j_call: TRBJ2-7
v_call: TRBV27
cdr3_length: 14

cdr3_aa: ASSLDREYEQY
j_call: TRBJ2-7
v_call: TRBV5-1
cdr3_length: 11

cdr3_aa: ASSVGLSGAEDTQY
j_call: TRBJ2-3
v_call: TRBV9
cdr3_length: 14

cdr3_aa: ASSPTDRQSEQF
j_call: TRBJ2-1
v_call: TRBV5-6
cdr3_length: 12

cdr3_aa: SVDGAGGYETQY
j_call: TRBJ2-5
v_call: TRBV29-1
cdr3_length: 12

cdr3_aa: ASSPGVGLVDYGYT
j_call: TRBJ1-2
v_call: TRBV7-9
cdr3_length: 14

cdr3_aa: AWRQYNEQF
j_call: TRBJ2-1
v_call: TRBV30
cdr3_length: 9

cdr3_aa: ASSPPFPGSSGANVLT
j_call: TRBJ2-6
v_call: TRBV28
cdr3_length: 16

cdr3_aa: ASTRTGSYGYT
j_call: TRBJ1-2
v_call: TRBV25-1
cdr3_length: 11

cdr3_aa: ASSMQGLSGNTIY
j_call: TRBJ1-3
v_call: TRBV19
cdr3_length: 13

cdr3_aa: ASNRGQGVHGYT
j_call: TRBJ1-2
v_call: TRBV7-2
cdr3_length: 12

cdr3_aa: SVNPLAESTDTQY
j_call: TRBJ2-3
v_call: TRBV29-1
cdr3_length: 13

cdr3_aa: ASSLALNYEQY
j_call: TRBJ2-7
v_call: TRBV7-6
cdr3_length: 11

cdr3_aa: ASSLADRVVVEQY
j_call: TRBJ2-7
v_call: TRBV7-9
cdr3_length: 13

cdr3_aa: AWSELAGGSRHEQY
j_call: TRBJ2-7
v_call: TRBV30
cdr3_length: 14

cdr3_aa: ASSQVPGLDRGEQF
j_call: TRBJ2-1
v_call: TRBV4-1
cdr3_length: 14

cdr3_aa: ASSPGDYLYEQY
j_call: TRBJ2-7
v_call: TRBV9
cdr3_length: 12

cdr3_aa: ASGLASGGYNEQF
j_call: TRBJ2-1
v_call: TRBV12-5
cdr3_length: 13

cdr3_aa: ASSSDRADTQY
j_call: TRBJ2-3
v_call: TRBV7-2
cdr3_length: 11

cdr3_aa: ASTIDRSEQY
j_call: TRBJ2-7
v_call: TRBV11-2
cdr3_length: 10

cdr3_aa: ASSQDGPYEQY
j_call: TRBJ2-7
v_call: TRBV4-1
cdr3_length: 11

cdr3_aa: ASSALGKNTEAF
j_call: TRBJ1-1
v_call: TRBV6-1
cdr3_length: 12

cdr3_aa: ASAGQGNYGYT
j_call: TRBJ1-2
v_call: TRBV2
cdr3_length: 11

cdr3_aa: ASSSMGTQY
j_call: TRBJ2-3
v_call: TRBV5-1
cdr3_length: 9

cdr3_aa: ASSLGYGAGNEQY
j_call: TRBJ2-7
v_call: TRBV7-6
cdr3_length: 13

cdr3_aa: ASKRVLDTEAF
j_call: TRBJ1-1
v_call: TRBV6-1
cdr3_length: 11

cdr3_aa: ASSLTHSGQSYNEQF
j_call: TRBJ2-1
v_call: TRBV7-2
cdr3_length: 15

cdr3_aa: ASSAGSGYSYEQY
j_call: TRBJ2-7
v_call: TRBV9
cdr3_length: 13

cdr3_aa: ASTPGPNQPQH
j_call: TRBJ1-5
v_call: TRBV6-6
cdr3_length: 11

cdr3_aa: ASSFRTDNYEQY
j_call: TRBJ2-7
v_call: TRBV27
cdr3_length: 12

cdr3_aa: ASSLGLAEFSISYNEQF
j_call: TRBJ2-1
v_call: TRBV28
cdr3_length: 17